This T cell receptor (beta chain) is drawn from a study of T cells after yellow fever vaccination. TCRdb reanalysed the 5' RACE reads using MiXCR and keeps one entry per CDR3 protein. The repertoire includes approximately 580,000 distinct CDR3 sequences, about a sixth of them detected once, and roughly a sixth sits in the top ten. The specimen comprised PBMCs, sampled 5 days after the first yellow fever vaccination. The sequence was collected from a young man who received the YFV17D yellow fever vaccine.

The CDR3 nucleotides read TGTGCCAGCGGCACAGGCGTTATTTACGAGCAGTACTTC. It encodes CASGTGVIYEQYF. The chain uses TRBV6-2 or TRBV6-3 and TRBJ2-7; tentative D call: TRBD1 (5 bases). V lost 8 bases and J 4 bases, leaving 15 bases between the germline ends. The CDR3 length is 13 residues. Germline V CDR1 and CDR2: MNHEY, SVGEGT.